Each of the 22 T cell receptor beta chains below was sequenced from the same sample in a study of OX40 agonist ivuxolimab in advanced cancers. Libraries were prepared through the immunoSEQ multiplex PCR assay. The immuneACCESS repertoire file appears here via TCRdb, limited to in-frame rearrangements. These files lack a portion of the clones; in checked studies, under half of the deficit traces to unresolved V genes, and the cause of the others is not known. The sample profile shows tens of thousands of clones; more than 80% of them were found once. The ten largest clones add up to approximately 5% of the sample. Source: CD4+ or CD8+ T cells sorted from blood, taken in a trial of the OX40 agonist ivuxolimab. These receptors were obtained from an adult with an advanced solid tumor such as melanoma, head and neck, liver or kidney cancer.

This clone was counted a few times. This sequence joins TRBV7-2 and TRBJ1-2; D is unclear. The CDR3 is 12 amino acids. Trimming cost V 5 bases and J 5 bases, with 9 bases left between them. From germline, CDR1 is SGHTA and CDR2 FQGNSA. CDR3 protein: CASSIDRYGYTF. CDR3 in DNA: TGTGCCAGCAGCATAGACCGGTATGGCTACACCTTC.

The chain uses TRBV9 and TRBJ2-5, with D perhaps matching TRBD1 or TRBD2 (6 bases each). The CDR3 length is 17 residues. Germline CDR1 is SGDLS and CDR2 is YYNGEE. V was shortened by 0 bases and J by 2 bases, with 17 bases between the two germline ends. The CDR3 reads CASSVARHREEQETQYF. The CDR3 DNA reads as TGTGCCAGCAGCGTAGCTCGACACAGGGAGGAACAAGAGACCCAGTACTTC. Full variable domain (rest looked up from reference TRBV9 and TRBJ2-5): DSGVTQTPKHLITATGQRVTLRCSPRSGDLSVYWYQQSLDQGLQFLIQYYNGEERAKGNILERFSAQQFPDLHSELNLSSLELGDSALYFCASSVARHREEQETQYFGPGTRLLVL.

In this sample, this clone turned up a few times. In DNA, the CDR3 is TGTGCCAGCAGCCCCAGGGGGGTTCCCTACAATGAGCAGTTCTTC. This sequence encodes CASSPRGVPYNEQFF. V gene TRBV9 combines with J gene TRBJ2-1; possibly TRBD1 for D (7 bases). The CDR3 has 15 residues. Germline loops: CDR1 SGDLS, CDR2 YYNGEE. Trimming left V 4 bases short and J 2 bases short, with 13 bases between.

Judged by abundance, this clone is medium-sized. The chain employs TRBV18 and TRBJ2-7; the D gene is possibly TRBD1 (6 bases). The CDR3 is 12 amino acids. Trimming shortened V by 6 bases and J by 6 bases, and 12 bases separated the two germline ends. Germline CDR1 and CDR2: KGHSH and LQKENI. CDR3 sequence (DNA): TGTGCCAGCTCTCAAAACAGGGTCGAGCAGTACTTC. Translation gives CASSQNRVEQYF.

This rearrangement joins TRBV4-1 to TRBJ2-5; 8 positions agree with TRBD1. CDR3 size: 15 residues. Germline CDR1 MGHRA, CDR2 YSYEKL. V dropped 4 bases and J dropped 5; count of bases not matched to a gene: 9. The CDR3 sequence: CASSRQGQGAETQYF. CDR3 DNA: TGCGCCAGCAGCCGGCAAGGACAGGGTGCGGAGACCCAGTACTTC.

This rearrangement joins TRBV9 to TRBJ2-3; tentative D call: TRBD1 (6 bases). Trimming shortened V by 0 bases and J by 1 base, and 12 bases separated the two germline ends. The germline CDR1 and CDR2 sequences are SGDLS and YYNGEE. The CDR3 runs to 16 residues. The CDR3 sequence: CASSVGTGHRTDTQYF. CDR3 coding DNA: TGTGCCAGCAGCGTAGGGACGGGACATCGCACAGATACGCAGTATTTT.

V usage is TRBV27 and J usage is TRBJ1-3; no clear D gene. Germline CDR1 reads MNHEY; CDR2 reads SMNVEV (reference sequence). The ends were cut back, 3 bases at V and 1 base at J, with 4 bases in the middle. The CDR3 totals 13 residues. The CDR3 coding sequence is TGTGCCAGCAGTTTTAATTCTGGAAACACCATATATTTT. Its protein is CASSFNSGNTIYF.

The rearrangement uses TRBV9 and TRBJ2-5; 13 positions match TRBD2. Unmatched junction bases numbered 3, after V lost 4 bases and J lost 0 bases. The CDR3 totals 16 residues. Per germline, CDR1 SGDLS and CDR2 YYNGEE. For the CDR3, the DNA is TGTGCCAGCAGCTCCGGGACTAGCGGGAACCAAGAGACCCAGTACTTC. Its translation is CASSSGTSGNQETQYF.

The rearrangement uses TRBV27 and TRBJ1-1; the D gene is possibly TRBD1 (5 bases). The CDR3 is 13 residues long. Trimming stripped 3 bases from V and 8 bases from J, with 13 bases between. Germline CDR1 is MNHEY and CDR2 is SMNVEV (reference sequence). The CDR3 region is CASSFGGTPEAFF. CDR3 sequence (DNA): TGTGCCAGCAGTTTCGGCGGGACTCCCGAAGCTTTCTTT.

This clone was picked up one time. This sequence joins TRBV7-3 and TRBJ2-1; 7 nucleotides line up with TRBD2. This CDR3 contains 15 residues. Germline V gene data show CDR1 as SGHTA and CDR2 as FQGTGA. The ends lost 2 bases at V and 3 bases at J; junction bases unmatched: 4. As DNA, the CDR3 is TGTGCCAGCAGCTTACAATCTAGCGGCTACAATGAGCAGTTCTTC. Its translation is CASSLQSSGYNEQFF.

This chain's CDR3 is CASSLGFGQPQHF. The CDR3 nucleotides are TGTGCCAGCAGCTTAGGGTTTGGTCAGCCCCAGCATTTT. V usage is TRBV7-9 and J usage is TRBJ1-5; D ambiguous. The CDR3 sequence is 13 residues long. CDR1 is SEHNR and CDR2 is FQNEAQ in the germline V gene (reference sequence). Trimming left V 1 base short and J 6 bases short, with 7 bases between.

CDR3 nucleotides: TGCGCCAGCAGCTTATCCAGGGGGCTAGGGGAGCAGTTCTTC. Amino acids: CASSLSRGLGEQFF. The rearrangement joins TRBV5-1 to TRBJ2-1; 8 nucleotides agree with TRBD1. Trimming cost V 2 bases and J 10 bases; bases outside gene matches: 8. This CDR3 comprises 14 residues. CDR1 SGHRS and CDR2 YFSETQ come from the germline V gene.

The chain has TRBV6-5 and TRBJ1-2, with 7 bases that match TRBD1. Germline V CDR1 and CDR2: MNHEY, SVGAGI. This CDR3 spans 14 amino acids. The ends lost 6 bases at V and 5 bases at J; junction bases unmatched: 9. Written as DNA, the CDR3 is TGTGCCAGCAGGAAACAGGGGACCGGGTATGGCTACACCTTC. Translated, it gives CASRKQGTGYGYTF.

This chain uses TRBV7-9 with TRBJ2-6, with 8 bases that match TRBD2. The CDR3 extends over 15 amino acids. V lost 4 bases to trimming and J lost 2 bases; unmatched junction nucleotides: 1. Germline V gene data show CDR1 as SEHNR and CDR2 as FQNEAQ (reference sequence). CDR3 DNA sequence: TGTGCCAGCAGCTCGCGGGGGGCTGGGGCCAACGTCCTGACTTTC. Amino acid sequence: CASSSRGAGANVLTF.

The chain joins TRBV18 to TRBJ2-5; TRBD1 or TRBD2 may be the D gene (5 bases each). Between the trimmed V and J ends, which lost 3 bases and 5 bases, there was a span of 13 bases. The germline V gene has CDR1 KGHSH and CDR2 LQKENI. The CDR3 extends over 14 amino acids. The CDR3 loop reads CASSPLRDGETQYF. The CDR3 DNA reads TGTGCCAGCTCACCGCTTCGGGACGGGGAGACCCAGTACTTC.

Here the CDR3 DNA reads TGTGCCAGCAGTTACGGACAGGGGATTAGCTACGAGCAGTACTTC. This gives the protein CASSYGQGISYEQYF. The chain carries TRBV28 and TRBJ2-7; 9 nucleotides align to TRBD1. V lost 4 bases, J lost 3 bases, and 7 bases stayed unmatched. CDR1 is MDHEN and CDR2 is SYDVKM in the germline V gene. This CDR3 is built from 15 residues. The full variable domain, in which reference TRBV28 and TRBJ2-7 provide the parts outside the CDR3, is DVKVTQSSRYLVKRTGEKVFLECVQDMDHENMFWYRQDPGLGLRLIYFSYDVKMKEKGDIPEGYSVSREKKERFSLILESASTNQTSMYLCASSYGQGISYEQYFGPGTRLTVT.

This chain connects TRBV5-1 to TRBJ2-1; possible D gene TRBD2, 6 bases. Germline-derived CDR1 and CDR2 are SGHRS and YFSETQ. V shed 1 base and J shed 2 bases, with 13 bases lying between them. CDR3 length: 16 amino acids. CDR3 DNA sequence: TGCGCCAGCAGCTTGAGGAGGGCTGGGGCCTACAATGAGCAGTTCTTC. Protein product: CASSLRRAGAYNEQFF.

The chain is built from TRBV11-2 and TRBJ1-2; unclear D gene. The germline CDR1 and CDR2 sequences are SGHAT and FQNNGV. The CDR3 is 12 amino acids. V was shortened by 0 bases and J by 10 bases, with 9 bases between the two germline ends. The CDR3 protein is CASSLEGQIYTF. As DNA, the CDR3 is TGTGCCAGCAGCTTAGAAGGCCAGATCTACACCTTC.

J is TRBJ1-3 and V is TRBV9, with D unclear. The CDR3 spans 18 residues. Trimming stripped 0 bases from V and 0 bases from J, with 16 bases between. CDR1 is SGDLS, CDR2 YYNGEE, per germline. CDR3 amino acids: CASSVAGGGSRSGNTIYF. The CDR3 DNA sequence: TGTGCCAGCAGCGTAGCCGGAGGTGGGTCCCGCTCTGGAAACACCATATATTTT.

This chain connects TRBV5-1 to TRBJ2-1; TRBD2 matches at 10 bases. Germline V gene lookup returns CDR1 SGHRS and CDR2 YFSETQ. V was clipped by 4 bases and J by 7 bases; unmatched bases: 11. This CDR3 spans 16 amino acids. In nucleotides, the CDR3 is TGCGCCAGCAGCGTCGGGACTAGCGTACGTTTGAATGAGCAGTTCTTC. Its protein is CASSVGTSVRLNEQFF.

The chain recombines TRBV6-1 with TRBJ2-5; D is undetermined. The V and J ends lost 6 bases and 2 bases respectively, with 16 bases between them. CDR3 length: 15 amino acids. The germline V gene has CDR1 MNHNS and CDR2 SASEGT. The CDR3 nucleotides read TGTGCCAGCAGCATGGAGAGAAGATTACAAGAGACCCAGTACTTC. This encodes CASSMERRLQETQYF.

This chain links TRBV12-5 with TRBJ2-2; a weak D match, TRBD1 (5 bases). CDR3 length: 17 amino acids. Looked up from germline, CDR1 is LGHNT and CDR2 is FRNRAP. V dropped 0 bases and J dropped 5 bases, with 16 bases sitting between them. DNA of the CDR3: TGTGCTAGTGGTTTGGTCGTAGGGCAGGGTGTGACCGGGGAGCTGTTTTTT. Encoded protein: CASGLVVGQGVTGELFF. Combining the CDR3 with reference TRBV12-5 and TRBJ2-2 gives the whole variable domain DARVTQTPRHKVTEMGQEVTMRCQPILGHNTVFWYRQTMMQGLELLAYFRNRAPLDDSGMPKDRFSAEMPDATLATLKIQPSEPRDSAVYFCASGLVVGQGVTGELFFGEGSRLTVL.